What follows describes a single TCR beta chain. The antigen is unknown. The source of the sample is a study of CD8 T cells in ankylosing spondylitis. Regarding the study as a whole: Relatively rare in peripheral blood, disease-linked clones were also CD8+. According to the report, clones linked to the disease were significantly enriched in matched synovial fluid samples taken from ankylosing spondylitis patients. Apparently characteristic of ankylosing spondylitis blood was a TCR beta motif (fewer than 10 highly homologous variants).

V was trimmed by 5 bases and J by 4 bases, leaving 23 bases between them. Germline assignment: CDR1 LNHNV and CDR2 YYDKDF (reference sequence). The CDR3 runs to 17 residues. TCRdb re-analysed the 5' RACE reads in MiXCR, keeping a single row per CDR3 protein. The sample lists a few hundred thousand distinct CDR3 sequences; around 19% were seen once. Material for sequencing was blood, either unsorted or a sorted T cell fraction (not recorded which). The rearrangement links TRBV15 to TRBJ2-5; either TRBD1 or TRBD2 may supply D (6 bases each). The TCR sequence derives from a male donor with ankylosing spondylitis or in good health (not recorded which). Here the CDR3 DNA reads TGTGCCACCAGCCCCGGGGGTCCCGTGGGGGGCGGAGAGACCCAGTACTTC. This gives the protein CATSPGGPVGGGETQYF.